The source of this T cell receptor beta chain is a study of blood T cell repertoires in COVID-19. Study-level background: Donors in the United States, Italy and Spain gave samples during acute or convalescent COVID-19.

The germline V gene has CDR1 LNHNV and CDR2 YYDKDF (reference sequence). This CDR3 region has 15 residues. The V and J ends lost 0 bases and 6 bases respectively, with 12 bases between them. Authors' methods: Estimates of nucleated cell counts were drawn from the amplification of reference gene primers. Sequenced by immunoSEQ multiplex PCR; TCRdb stores in-frame clones only, minus some. For V, J and clone size, that table is used; D and trimming come from the DNA. The repertoire holds some 100,000 clones, with approximately 93% as singletons. This clonotype was sampled from a man aged 55 to 70 with acute or convalescent COVID-19. The rearrangement uses TRBV15 and TRBJ2-1, with D perhaps matching TRBD1 (6 bases). The specimen was peripheral blood. This chain's CDR3 is CATSREIQGRNEQFF. For the CDR3, the DNA is TGTGCCACCAGCAGAGAGATACAGGGACGCAATGAGCAGTTCTTC.